Listed here are 13 T cell receptor beta chains from one sample, sequenced in a study of CD4 T cells in relation to SARS-CoV-2 and coronaviruses. Before the COVID-19 pandemic, during about 2011-2019, CD4+ T cells were taken from unexposed donors. Using immunoSEQ multiplex PCR, the repertoire was profiled, and TCRdb retains in-frame clones only, with some absent. The sample has tens of thousands of clones; about 94% are singletons. What was sequenced was naive CD4+ T cells from PBMCs. Subset defined: naive CD4+ T cells isolated by negative enrichment. The receptors come from a human donor in good health.

This chain uses TRBV5-8 with TRBJ2-1; D is uncertain. V was shortened by 2 bases and J by 7 bases, with 4 bases between the two germline ends. There are 11 residues in the CDR3. Germline-derived CDR1 and CDR2 are SGHTS and YDEGEE. The CDR3 sequence is CASSLINEQFF. The CDR3, as DNA: TGTGCCAGCAGCTTAATAAATGAGCAGTTCTTC.

To note about this clone: One end of the junction does not line up with germline, which may come from a read error. The chain carries TRBV28 and TRBJ1-5, with D perhaps TRBD1 (6 bases). The length of the CDR3 is 13 residues. Germline V gene sequence: CDR1 MDHEN, CDR2 SYDVKM. The CDR3 DNA is TGTACCAGCAGTAGGACAGCGAATCAGCCCCAGCATTTT. This codes for CTSSRTANQPQHF.

The chain uses TRBV6-5 and TRBJ2-3; 10 nucleotides align to TRBD1. With V trimmed by 10 bases and J by 4 bases, 5 bases remained unmatched. The CDR3 has 13 residues. In germline, CDR1 is MNHEY, CDR2 SVGAGI. The CDR3 region is CANRQGAADTQYF. CDR3 in DNA: TGTGCCAACCGACAGGGGGCCGCAGATACGCAGTATTTT.

The chain employs TRBV2 and TRBJ2-1; 9 bases match TRBD2. V dropped 2 bases and J dropped 8; count of bases not matched to a gene: 10. The CDR3 length is 16 residues. The V gene's germline CDR1 is SNHLY and CDR2 FYNNEI. The CDR3, as DNA: TGTGCCAGCAGTGAATTTGGGACTAGCCGTCCTCATGAGCAGTTCTTC. Amino acids: CASSEFGTSRPHEQFF.

The gene calls are TRBV6-5 and TRBJ1-4; 9 bases align to TRBD1. Trimming took 5 bases from V and 7 from J; bases not matched to a gene: 5. Germline V lookup: CDR1 MNHEY, CDR2 SVGAGI. The CDR3 extends over 14 amino acids. As DNA, the CDR3 is TGTGCCAGCAGTAAACAGGGGGCGGGTGAAAAACTGTTTTTT. Translation: CASSKQGAGEKLFF.

The V and J genes are TRBV10-2 and TRBJ1-5, with 9 bases aligning to TRBD1. Germline CDR1 and CDR2: WSHSY and SAAADI. There are 15 residues in the CDR3. The V gene end was trimmed by 6 bases and the J gene end by 1 base; junction bases not matched to a gene: 4. The CDR3 region is CASRTGGGSNQPQHF. CDR3 nucleotides: TGCGCCAGCAGGACAGGGGGGGGCAGCAATCAGCCCCAGCATTTT.

CDR3 nucleotide sequence: TGTGCCAGCGGGCGGCGGGATGCCTACGAGCAGTACTTC. Its protein is CASGRRDAYEQYF. The chain links TRBV6-5 to TRBJ2-7; weak D call: TRBD2 (6 bases). Deletions cut 8 bases from V and 2 bases from J, with 13 bases between. The germline V gene has CDR1 MNHEY and CDR2 SVGAGI. This CDR3 is built from 13 residues.

This chain uses TRBV7-6 with TRBJ2-2; 7 positions agree with TRBD2. With V trimmed by 7 bases and J by 4 bases, 21 bases remained unmatched. Germline-derived CDR1 and CDR2 are SGHVS and FNYEAQ. The CDR3 has 19 amino acids. Here the CDR3 reads CASTRLESGTIFGTGELFF. The CDR3 coding sequence is TGTGCCAGCACCCGCCTTGAAAGCGGGACTATATTCGGCACCGGGGAGCTGTTTTTT.

The V gene is TRBV29-1, the J gene TRBJ2-7; D is perhaps TRBD2 (7 bases). CDR1 and CDR2 (germline): SQVTM, ANQGSEA. Between the trimmed V and J ends, which lost 4 bases and 7 bases, there was a span of 17 bases. This CDR3 is 13 amino acids long. CDR3 in amino acids: CSVVPGGPGEQYF. DNA for the CDR3: TGCAGCGTTGTTCCGGGGGGCCCGGGTGAGCAGTACTTC.

The chain is built from TRBV15 and TRBJ2-5; 9 bases fit TRBD2. Germline CDR1 and CDR2: LNHNV and YYDKDF (reference sequence). The CDR3 extends over 17 amino acids. V lost 1 base, J lost 4 bases, and 10 bases stayed unmatched. The DNA of the CDR3 is TGTGCCACCAGCAGAGTAGGTAGCGGGAGAGACGGAGAGACCCAGTACTTC. Encoded protein: CATSRVGSGRDGETQYF.

This chain connects TRBV28 to TRBJ2-3; possibly TRBD2 for D (6 bases). The CDR3 covers 18 residues. V gave up 5 bases and J gave up 1 base, with 22 bases separating them. CDR1 is MDHEN, CDR2 SYDVKM, per germline. CDR3 loop: CASSLIFDGGPGTDTQYF. CDR3 nucleotide sequence: TGTGCCAGCAGTCTAATATTTGATGGAGGGCCGGGCACAGATACGCAGTATTTT. Full variable domain (remainder filled in from reference TRBV28 and TRBJ2-3): DVKVTQSSRYLVKRTGEKVFLECVQDMDHENMFWYRQDPGLGLRLIYFSYDVKMKEKGDIPEGYSVSREKKERFSLILESASTNQTSMYLCASSLIFDGGPGTDTQYFGPGTRLTVL.

J is TRBJ1-6 and V is TRBV5-4; tentatively, D is TRBD1 (5 bases). V was cut by 4 bases and J by 3 bases, with 11 bases left in between. This CDR3 contains 15 residues. CDR1 is SGHNT and CDR2 is YYREEE in the germline V gene (reference sequence). The CDR3 sequence: CASSQGLDYNSPLHF. The CDR3 DNA follows: TGTGCCAGCAGCCAGGGCCTTGACTATAATTCACCCCTCCACTTT.

This rearrangement joins TRBV5-6 to TRBJ1-2; D unresolved. The CDR3 loop spans 12 amino acids. Germline V gene lookup returns CDR1 SGHDT and CDR2 YYEEEE. V shed 0 bases and J shed 7 bases, with 7 bases lying between them. The CDR3 DNA sequence: TGTGCCAGCAGCTTGGGGAGGGTTGGCTACACCTTC. Translation: CASSLGRVGYTF.